These 27 T cell receptor beta chains came from one sample sequenced in a study of control samples from healthy donors and cancer patients. Clones were sequenced by immunoSEQ multiplex PCR, and TCRdb holds only the in-frame ones, with some missing. The sample consists of 40,000 to 50,000 clones, around 94% of them appearing once. The source material was blood. The receptor set was obtained from a man aged 60 to 69 in good health.

The chain carries TRBV13 and TRBJ2-3; 9 bases map to TRBD2. Losses at the gene ends were 2 bases for V and 2 bases for J; bases not matched to a gene: 8. The CDR3 length is 17 residues. The germline V gene encodes CDR1 PRHDT and CDR2 FYEKMQ (reference sequence). CDR3 nucleotide sequence: TGTGCCAGCAGCTTAAGTACTAGCGGGTCAGTCACAGATACGCAGTATTTT. This gives the protein CASSLSTSGSVTDTQYF.

The gene calls are TRBV18 and TRBJ1-1; D not resolved. Trimming took off 3 bases at V and 7 bases at J, with 9 bases between the two ends. The germline gives CDR1 KGHSH, CDR2 LQKENI. The CDR3 sequence is 12 residues long. The CDR3 DNA sequence: TGTGCCAGCTCACCCGACGGTTTTGAAGCTTTCTTT. Translation: CASSPDGFEAFF.

The chain combines TRBV11-3 with TRBJ2-2; D remains unclear. The CDR3 runs 13 residues. Germline CDR1 and CDR2: SGHNT and YENEEA. V shed 1 base and J shed 6 bases, with 6 bases lying between them. The CDR3 bases are TGTGCCAGCAGCTTAGGCAGTCCCGGGGAGCTGTTTTTT. Its translation: CASSLGSPGELFF. Full variable domain (missing parts from reference TRBV11-3 and TRBJ2-2): EAGVVQSPRYKIIEKKQPVAFWCNPISGHNTLYWYLQNLGQGPELLIRYENEEAVDDSQLPKDRFSAERLKGVDSTLKIQPAELGDSAVYLCASSLGSPGELFFGEGSRLTVL.

The genes are TRBV6-5 and TRBJ2-7; 8 nucleotides line up with TRBD1. CDR3 size: 14 residues. Germline-derived CDR1 and CDR2 are MNHEY and SVGAGI. V was clipped by 7 bases and J by 1 base; unmatched bases: 6. CDR3 coding DNA: TGTGCCAGCATAAAGGGACAGGCATCCTACGAGCAGTACTTC. Translation: CASIKGQASYEQYF.

This chain joins TRBV19 and TRBJ1-6, with TRBD1 matching over 10 bases. The CDR3 totals 16 residues. The V gene's germline CDR1 is LNHDA and CDR2 SQIVND (reference sequence). Trimming took 1 base from V and 7 from J; bases not matched to a gene: 4. This chain's CDR3 is CASSIGSGQGNSPLHF. DNA of the CDR3: TGTGCCAGTAGTATAGGGTCGGGACAGGGGAATTCACCCCTCCACTTT.

V and J are TRBV3-1 (or the pseudogene TRBV3-2) and TRBJ2-3; 10 nucleotides align to TRBD2. Unmatched junction bases numbered 10, after V lost 5 bases and J lost 5 bases. Germline V lookup: CDR1 LGHDT, CDR2 YNNKEL (reference sequence). The CDR3 loop spans 16 amino acids. The CDR3 loop is CASSNLAGERGDTQYF. The CDR3, as DNA: TGTGCCAGCAGCAATCTAGCGGGAGAGAGAGGAGATACGCAGTATTTT.

The V and J genes are TRBV18 and TRBJ1-1, with unresolved D. V gave up 0 bases and J gave up 0 bases, with 11 bases separating them. The CDR3 is made up of 16 amino acids. Germline-derived CDR1 and CDR2 are KGHSH and LQKENI. CDR3 sequence: CASSPPNRGMNTEAFF. In nucleotides, the CDR3 is TGTGCCAGCTCACCACCTAACAGAGGGATGAACACTGAAGCTTTCTTT.

The gene calls are TRBV21-1 and TRBJ2-7. TRBV21-1 is labeled a pseudogene. The CDR3 contains 10 residues. Written as DNA, the CDR3 is TGTGCCAGCGGATCCTACGAGCAGTACTTC. Translating gives CASGSYEQYF.

The rearrangement links TRBV28 to TRBJ1-1; TRBD1 is a possible D gene (5 bases). V lost 0 bases and J 5 bases, leaving 13 bases between the germline ends. This CDR3 region has 15 residues. Germline lookup yields CDR1 MDHEN and CDR2 SYDVKM. The CDR3 region is CASSLWAGLGTEAFF. The CDR3 bases are TGTGCCAGCAGTTTATGGGCAGGGTTGGGGACTGAAGCTTTCTTT. The whole variable domain, filled in from reference TRBV28 and TRBJ1-1, reads DVKVTQSSRYLVKRTGEKVFLECVQDMDHENMFWYRQDPGLGLRLIYFSYDVKMKEKGDIPEGYSVSREKKERFSLILESASTNQTSMYLCASSLWAGLGTEAFFGQGTRLTVV.

The J gene is TRBJ2-3, the V gene TRBV5-4, with a possible D match to TRBD1 (8 bases). Germline-derived CDR1 and CDR2 are SGHNT and YYREEE (reference sequence). Trimming removed 4 bases at V and 4 bases at J, with 16 bases between. The CDR3 runs 15 residues. Here the CDR3 reads CASSGGAGGPDTQYF. In DNA, the CDR3 is TGTGCCAGCAGCGGGGGGGCAGGGGGCCCAGATACGCAGTATTTT.

This clone was counted a single time. The chain joins TRBV9 to TRBJ2-3; 12 bases align to TRBD2. Per the germline V gene, CDR1 is SGDLS and CDR2 is YYNGEE. The V gene end was trimmed by 4 bases and the J gene end by 4 bases; junction bases not matched to a gene: 25. This CDR3 has 22 residues. The CDR3 bases are TGTGCCAGCAGCCCCCCCGGAGGGGCCCGACTAGCGGGAGTTAGAGCATCAGATACGCAGTATTTT. Encoded protein: CASSPPGGARLAGVRASDTQYF.

The V gene is TRBV19, the J gene TRBJ1-1; D ambiguous. CDR1 and CDR2 from the germline V gene are LNHDA and SQIVND (reference sequence). CDR3 length: 13 residues. Trimming shortened V by 6 bases and J by 4 bases, and 12 bases separated the two germline ends. The CDR3 sequence is CASRYGRVTEAFF. The DNA for the CDR3 is TGTGCCAGTAGGTACGGGAGGGTCACTGAAGCTTTCTTT.

The CDR3 bases are TGTGCCAGCAGTCTTCCGGGACTTTACAATGAGCAGTTCTTC. This translates into CASSLPGLYNEQFF. The chain has TRBV28 and TRBJ2-1; D might be TRBD2 (6 bases). Germline lookup yields CDR1 MDHEN and CDR2 SYDVKM. Trimming pared 5 bases from V and 4 bases from J, leaving 12 bases between. CDR3 size: 14 residues.

V usage is TRBV7-2 and J usage is TRBJ2-7, with D possibly matching TRBD1 (6 bases). The CDR3 runs to 13 residues. Trimming removed 5 bases from V and 4 bases from J, with 12 bases in between. CDR1 SGHTA and CDR2 FQGNSA come from the germline V gene. CDR3 loop: CASSIGGTYEQYF. The DNA for the CDR3 is TGTGCCAGCAGCATAGGGGGAACTTACGAGCAGTACTTC.

This clone appeared once. The chain recombines TRBV28 with TRBJ2-7; D uncertain. This CDR3 region has 15 residues. Germline CDR1 is MDHEN and CDR2 is SYDVKM. V was trimmed by 1 base and J by 0 bases, leaving 10 bases between them. The CDR3 nucleotides read TGTGCCAGCAGTTTATATTTAGGCCGCTCCTACGAGCAGTACTTC. Its translation: CASSLYLGRSYEQYF.

The rearrangement links TRBV7-3 to TRBJ2-1; TRBD2 aligns across 7 bases. The V gene end was trimmed by 3 bases and the J gene end by 0 bases; junction bases not matched to a gene: 11. Germline V lookup: CDR1 SGHTA, CDR2 FQGTGA. This CDR3 has 18 residues. In DNA, the CDR3 is TGTGCCAGCAGCTTGGGTTGGGTAGCGGGCAGCTCCTACAATGAGCAGTTCTTC. Protein product: CASSLGWVAGSSYNEQFF.

This chain links TRBV24-1 with TRBJ2-1; a possible D gene is TRBD1 (6 bases). This CDR3 contains 13 residues. Trimming cost V 4 bases and J 9 bases, with 12 bases left between them. The germline CDR1 and CDR2 sequences are KGHDR and SFDVKD. CDR3: CATSDPGVSEQFF. CDR3 in DNA: TGTGCCACCAGTGACCCAGGGGTGAGTGAGCAGTTCTTC.

This chain links TRBV2 with TRBJ1-1, with D hard to call. The CDR3 has 14 amino acids. The germline V gene encodes CDR1 SNHLY and CDR2 FYNNEI. V was cut by 2 bases and J by 1 base, with 8 bases left in between. The DNA of the CDR3 is TGTGCCAGCAGTGAATTTTTGGAGAACACTGAAGCTTTCTTT. This codes for CASSEFLENTEAFF.

The rearrangement uses TRBV27 and TRBJ1-3; no reliable D call. CDR3 length: 13 residues. Germline values: CDR1 MNHEY, CDR2 SMNVEV (reference sequence). Trimming pared 0 bases from V and 4 bases from J, leaving 4 bases between. The CDR3, as DNA: TGTGCCAGCAGTTTATCAGCCGGAAACACCATATATTTT. Protein: CASSLSAGNTIYF.

Sample share makes this clone medium-sized. The CDR3 coding sequence is TGTGCCAGTAGCCTCGGGGGGGGCAAACTGTTTTTT. Translation: CASSLGGGKLFF. V is TRBV19 and J is TRBJ1-4; perhaps TRBD1 as D (6 bases). Trimming took 6 bases from V and 11 from J, leaving 13 bases between them. The CDR3 has 12 amino acids. Germline CDR1 LNHDA, CDR2 SQIVND (reference sequence).

The V and J genes are TRBV3-1 (or the pseudogene TRBV3-2) and TRBJ1-1; D perhaps matches TRBD1 (5 bases). Germline V gene sequence: CDR1 LGHDT, CDR2 YNNKEL (reference sequence). The CDR3 covers 14 residues. V was cut by 0 bases and J by 2 bases, with 7 bases left in between. CDR3 sequence reads: CASSQDQGNTEAFF. Written as DNA, the CDR3 is TGTGCCAGCAGCCAAGATCAGGGAAACACTGAAGCTTTCTTT.

The J gene is TRBJ1-2, the V gene TRBV3-1 (or the pseudogene TRBV3-2); no clear D. Trimming shortened V by 5 bases and J by 2 bases, and 9 bases separated the two germline ends. The CDR3 runs 13 residues. Germline CDR1 LGHDT, CDR2 YNNKEL (reference sequence). Written as DNA, the CDR3 is TGTGCCAGCAGCTTAGACGGGAACTATGGCTACACCTTC. Encoded protein: CASSLDGNYGYTF.

J is TRBJ2-3 and V is TRBV29-1; 7 bases are shared with TRBD2. CDR1 and CDR2 (germline): SQVTM, ANQGSEA. The CDR3 loop spans 13 amino acids. V trimming: 8 bases; J trimming: 3 bases; junction bases outside the gene matches: 8. This CDR3 is CSTTSDPTDTQYF. In DNA, the CDR3 is TGCAGCACCACTAGCGACCCAACAGATACGCAGTATTTT.

This clone was recorded once. The chain is built from TRBV3-1 (or the pseudogene TRBV3-2) and TRBJ1-5, with TRBD1 as a possible D gene (6 bases). The CDR3 is 12 amino acids. CDR1 LGHDT and CDR2 YNNKEL come from the germline V gene (reference sequence). V was shortened by 4 bases and J by 9 bases, with 10 bases between the two germline ends. The CDR3 spells CASSLQGRPQHF. CDR3 bases: TGTGCCAGCAGCCTACAGGGTAGGCCCCAGCATTTT.

The chain employs TRBV15 and TRBJ2-7, with TRBD2 identical over 9 bases. The CDR3 is 15 amino acids. CDR1 and CDR2 from the germline V gene are LNHNV and YYDKDF (reference sequence). Trimming cost V 1 base and J 3 bases; bases outside gene matches: 4. The CDR3 sequence is CATSRAGTSNYEQYF. In nucleotides, the CDR3 is TGTGCCACCAGCAGAGCTGGGACTAGCAACTACGAGCAGTACTTC.

The genes are TRBV19 and TRBJ2-3, with D possibly being TRBD2 (6 bases). CDR3 length equals 16 residues. Germline CDR1 is LNHDA and CDR2 is SQIVND (reference sequence). Trimming took 3 bases from V and 0 from J, leaving 13 bases between them. CDR3 in amino acids: CASSIPTRPSTDTQYF. The CDR3 nucleotides are TGTGCCAGTAGTATTCCGACTAGGCCTAGCACAGATACGCAGTATTTT.

V is TRBV19 and J is TRBJ2-3; the match to TRBD2 covers 7 bases. The CDR3 sequence is 15 residues long. Unmatched junction bases numbered 12, after V lost 7 bases and J lost 5 bases. Germline assignment: CDR1 LNHDA and CDR2 SQIVND (reference sequence). The CDR3 nucleotides read TGTGCCAGTACTCCCCCGGGGGAGGGCCGAGATACGCAGTATTTT. Its protein is CASTPPGEGRDTQYF.